This T cell receptor (beta chain) was profiled in a study of blood T cells in healthy people across ages. Primed by a sample-barcoded 5' primer and a J-beta primer mix, a second PCR proceeded for about 7 to 11 cycles. TCRdb redid the calling of the 5' RACE reads with MiXCR, one entry per CDR3 protein. The data show more than 900,000 distinct CDR3 sequences, roughly 29% seen once. No fewer than 5.5 micrograms of total RNA were isolated from every sample. The same sample was also used in a study of T cells of mothers and their children. That report notes: Biologically related mothers and children overlapped slightly more than unrelated pairs, a non-significant difference.

Sequenced material: blood. This clonotype originated in a middle-aged woman in good health.

The CDR3 nucleotides are TGTGCCAGCAGTTTCTGGGGCGGGACTGGAAATGAGCAGTTCTTC. Translation: CASSFWGGTGNEQFF. The chain joins TRBV12-3 or TRBV12-4 to TRBJ2-1; weak D call: TRBD2 (6 bases). Trimming removed 3 bases at V and 7 bases at J, with 16 bases between. This CDR3 has 15 amino acids.